This T cell receptor beta chain was captured by sequencing in a study of OX40 agonist ivuxolimab in advanced cancers. In the study overall: Ivuxolimab was a fully human IgG2 agonistic monoclonal antibody targeting the costimulatory receptor OX40 (CD134). Intravenous ivuxolimab was administered to patients every 2 weeks at six dose levels: 0.01, 0.1, 0.3, 1.5, 3 and 10 mg/kg. Of the 50 or so patients in dose escalation, about 20 had hepatocellular carcinoma, about 15 had melanoma, 9 had renal cell carcinoma and 9 had head and neck cancer. In the dose-escalation cohort, 82.7% of patients were male, and the mean age was around 60 years with a range of about 20 to 80. Patients were allowed to have had prior anti-PD-1, anti-PD-L1 or anti-CTLA-4 therapy, and approximately 40% of the dose-escalation patients had previously received checkpoint inhibitors. Three dose-escalation patients achieved partial responses, one with hepatocellular carcinoma and two with cutaneous melanoma. Peripheral TCRbeta sequencing aimed to test whether ivuxolimab altered TCR sequence diversity and caused clonal T-cell expansion. The paper covers the monotherapy dose-escalation part of the phase I ivuxolimab trial, which included N ≈ 52 patients. Broader findings and caveats from the paper: Low levels of normalized T-cell clonal expansion were also seen in some nonresponding patients. After ivuxolimab, more expanded clones were found on average in CD8+ T cells than in CD4+ T cells. The antigen specificity of the peripheral T cells that underwent clonal expansion was not determined. In the 0.1-3.0 mg/kg groups, partial responders had among the lowest normalized peripheral clonal expansion, particularly in CD8+ T cells. At doses of 0.1 to 3.0 mg/kg, clonal expansion of both CD4+ and CD8+ blood T cells was observed from baseline to week 6.

The sample holds one count of this clone. Its antigen is still unknown. Base-call qualities are not available, and no considerably larger clone is one nucleotide away. V is clipped by 0 bases and J by 4 bases, and the sequence between their germline boundaries is 9 bases long. Based on the germline V gene (reference sequence), the CDR1 and CDR2 sequences are WNHNN and SYGVQD. The CDR3 holds 14 amino acids from the cysteine to the phenylalanine. The entry retains the CDR3 DNA only, 42 bases that are in frame from base 1. The trial excluded patients who had a history of autoimmune disease or were on systemic immunosuppression. Peripheral blood for TCR sequencing was drawn from every dose cohort at baseline, at cycle 4 day 1 and at cycle 7 day 1. Samples were obtained from an open-label, multicenter, first-in-human phase I dose-escalation trial of ivuxolimab. Adults with locally advanced or metastatic melanoma, renal cell, hepatocellular, or head and neck squamous cell carcinoma were enrolled in the trial. Before TCR sequencing, CD4+ T cells and CD8+ T cells from peripheral blood were sorted into separate populations.

Genomic DNA was extracted from sorted cells for sequencing of the TCRbeta CDR3 region. TCRbeta CDR3 regions were sequenced using the immunoSEQ Assay. The source is immuneACCESS, and TCRdb retained only in-frame sequences with V and J called. Part of the clones is not carried over; for the studies checked, unresolved V genes explain less than half of this, and the remainder is unexplained. Here the sample has 55,000 to 65,000 clones; about 90% occur a single time. The ten biggest clones cover 0.3% to 0.35% of the sample. The sequence is built from TRBV10-1 and TRBJ1-1; perhaps TRBD1 is the D gene, with 5 bases matching. Sequencing was performed on CD4+ or CD8+ T cells sorted from blood, taken in a trial of the OX40 agonist ivuxolimab. This clonotype was sampled from an adult with an advanced solid tumor such as melanoma, head and neck, liver or kidney cancer. Here is the DNA: TGCGCCAGCAGTGAGTCTCGGAGGGGCACTGAAGCTTTCTTT. It codes for CASSESRRGTEAFF.